Given below is one T cell receptor beta chain in context. There is no known antigen for this receptor. No base qualities exist here, and no much larger clone lies one base off it. The CDR3 runs 13 residues from the cysteine to the phenylalanine. The kept DNA is CDR3 alone, 39 bases in frame from the first base. Cut back by 1 base and 7 bases, the V and J ends lie 10 bases apart. CDR1 is given as MNHEY and CDR2 as SVGAGI, both from the germline V gene. The sample comes from a study of beta chain features in type 1 diabetes (dated by TCRdb to the late 2010s). Concerning the study at large: No differences in mean age, gender distribution, total cell number or subset yield were found between patients and healthy donors. Across all samples, some 110,000,000 sorted cells were examined, and cell number per subset correlated strongly with RNA yield. In the study, recently diagnosed type 1 diabetes patients and matched healthy donors were compared on the TCRB repertoires of their sorted circulating CD4+ T cell subsets. Regulatory and stem cell-like memory subsets were isolated from only 8 patients and roughly 8 healthy donors, whereas naive and central memory subsets came from all 30 or so donors.

The entire amount of isolated RNA was reverse transcribed using the High Capacity cDNA Reverse Transcription Kit, so the sequenced TCRB transcripts were expressed ones. Naive, central memory and regulatory T cell samples underwent deep immunoSEQ sequencing, averaging around 4 million total reads per sample. After sorted cells were lysed in RLT buffer, RNA was extracted with DNase-treated RNeasy Micro or Mini kits, with the choice depending on cell number. Each cell subset was processed on its own to prevent cross-contamination, while patient and healthy donor samples were processed together. TCRB sequences were amplified from cDNA with the immunoSEQ multiplex PCR, producing 87-bp fragments spanning the CDR3 region. Amplicons were sequenced on the Illumina HiSeq platform. Turning to the authors' computational methods: PCR bias was corrected computationally using synthetic template baselines, and reads within Hamming distance 2 were collapsed, with unmergeable singletons discarded. Reads were aligned against IMGT so that V, D and J genes, CDR3 length and insertions or deletions at six rearrangement sites could be assigned. Within each subset, clonotype counts were normalized to sorted cell number, and only after that were true diversity and Gini coefficients computed with the tcR R package. The overlap coefficient, calculated on TCRB nucleotide sequences, was used to quantify repertoire sharing. Held by TCRdb, this immuneACCESS table contains in-frame sequences only and omits some clones. Under half of the omission traces to an unresolved V gene where checked; the cause of the rest is unknown. V, J and clone size reflect that table, while D and trimming were determined from the DNA. The sample records about 390,000 clones, about 10% of which are singletons. Jointly, the top ten make up over 0.45% of the sample.

Each donor gave one peripheral blood draw, averaging roughly 120 mL, which was collected into heparinised tubes. Naive, central memory, regulatory and stem cell-like memory CD4+ T cells were sorted on a BD FACSAria II using a panel including CD45RO, CCR7, CD25, CD127, CD95 and CD27. A purity above 98% was achieved for all sorted populations. Right away, PBMCs were isolated by Lymphoprep density gradient centrifugation and were stained directly, with no culture step. Samples were stained and sorted in pairs, with one healthy donor and one patient per experiment, so that batch effects were minimized. Here is what the overall study found, with its caveats: The naive, central memory and regulatory TCRB repertoires appeared to resemble one another more closely among patients than among healthy donors. A moderate but significant shortening of TCRB CDR3 length was observed in type 1 diabetes patients in all four CD4+ subsets. At VDJ recombination sites, type 1 diabetes patients had fewer insertions and more deleted nucleotides, which implies abnormalities in thymic rearrangement. Sequencing cDNA rather than genomic DNA could over-represent highly expressing activated cells, although activation and CD3 levels did not differ between groups. Only small numbers of individuals were included in the HLA sub-analyses, which left unresolved whether HLA type had any influence on TCRB rearrangement. PCR may preferentially amplify shorter templates, but because patient and control samples were amplified and corrected together, any resulting skew would affect both groups equally.

The receptor chain draws on TRBV6-5 and TRBJ1-1, with the D segment identity uncertain. Sequencing was done on a sample of central memory CD4+ T cells from blood. This TCR was sampled from a man aged 25-45 years with type 1 diabetes. The CDR3 has the sequence CASSYWAGDEAFF. The DNA sequence follows: TGTGCCAGCAGTTACTGGGCAGGCGATGAAGCTTTCTTT.